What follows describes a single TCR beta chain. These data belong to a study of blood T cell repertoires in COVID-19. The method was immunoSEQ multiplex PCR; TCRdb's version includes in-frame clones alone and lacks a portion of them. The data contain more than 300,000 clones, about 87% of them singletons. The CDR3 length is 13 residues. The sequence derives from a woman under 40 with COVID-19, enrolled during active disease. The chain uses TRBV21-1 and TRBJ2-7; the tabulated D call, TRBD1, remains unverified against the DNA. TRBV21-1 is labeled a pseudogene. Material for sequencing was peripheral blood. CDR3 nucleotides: TGTGCCAGCAGCCCCAGGGTGGCCTACGAGCAGTACTTC. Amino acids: CASSPRVAYEQYF.